The subject of this entry is one T cell receptor beta chain. This sample was included in a study of T cell changes during pregnancy in multiple sclerosis. The V and J ends lost 6 bases and 5 bases respectively, with 10 bases between them. Germline CDR1 is WSHSY and CDR2 is SAAADI. The length of the CDR3 is 13 residues. Using immunoSEQ multiplex PCR, the repertoire was profiled, and TCRdb retains in-frame clones only, with some absent. The sample consists of roughly 59,000 clones, around 93% of them appearing once. The chain carries TRBV10-2 and TRBJ2-2; the D is unclear. This TCR derives from a female donor with multiple sclerosis, enrolled in a pregnancy study. Sequences were derived from CD4+ T cells from peripheral blood mononuclear cells, sampled before pregnancy. DNA for the CDR3: TGCGCCAGCAGGGAACTAAGGACCGGGGAGCTGTTTTTT. It encodes CASRELRTGELFF.